The rows below give T cell receptor beta chains drawn from one sample of a study of blood T cell repertoires in COVID-19. Method: immunoSEQ multiplex PCR; TCRdb's copy keeps in-frame clones and lacks some. The sample contains roughly 63,000 clones, 88% of which appear only once. Source material: peripheral blood. The receptors here all came from a woman aged 45-59 years with active or convalescent COVID-19. The CDR3 runs from the conserved cysteine through the conserved F or W. D genes are given only for firm matches. Clone size is given for some rows only: seen once, a few or many times, or a class if the clone is expanded.

J	V	D	size	DNA	CDR3
TRBJ2-3	TRBV13	TRBD2	.	TGTGCCAGCAGCTTAGAGTCCCTGGGCGGGGGAAGCACAGATACGCAGTATTTT	CASSLESLGGGSTDTQYF
TRBJ1-3	TRBV7-9	TRBD1	.	TGTGCCAGCAGCCTCCATCCAGGGGGCTCTGGAAACACCATATATTTT	CASSLHPGGSGNTIYF
TRBJ2-7	TRBV4-2	TRBD2	.	TGTGCCAGCAGCCAAACACTAGCGGAATCCTACGAGCAGTACTTC	CASSQTLAESYEQYF
TRBJ2-7	TRBV7-3	.	.	TGTGCCAGCAGCTTTGGCTGGGGAGCTGGCTACGAGCAGTACTTC	CASSFGWGAGYEQYF
TRBJ2-3	TRBV27	TRBD2	.	TGTGCCAGCAGTTTCAACGGGAGGCCCCCAGATACGCAGTATTTT	CASSFNGRPPDTQYF
TRBJ2-4	TRBV19	.	.	TGTGCCAGTAGTATGAGCGGGCTAGCCAAAAACATTCAGTACTTC	CASSMSGLAKNIQYF
TRBJ2-1	TRBV18	TRBD2	.	TGTGCCAGCTCACCACCTAGCGGGGGGTACAATGAGCAGTTCTTC	CASSPPSGGYNEQFF
TRBJ1-1	TRBV18	.	.	TGTGCCAGCTCACCACTCTCAGGGGACGACACTGAAGCTTTCTTT	CASSPLSGDDTEAFF
TRBJ2-7	TRBV5-1	TRBD2	few	TGCGCCAGCAGCTTGAATTCGGGGGGTTACGGGACCTACGAGCAGTACTTC	CASSLNSGGYGTYEQYF
TRBJ2-5	TRBV15	.	.	TGTGCCACCAGCATAACAGGGCTCGGGCGGGAGACCCAGTACTTC	CATSITGLGRETQYF
TRBJ2-7	TRBV27	TRBD1	.	TGTGCCAGCAGTGATACCGGGACAGGGAGGTCCTACGAGCAGTACTTC	CASSDTGTGRSYEQYF
TRBJ1-1	TRBV13	TRBD1	.	TGTGCCAGCAGCCCGAGAGGGACAGGGGGGAACCCTGAAGCTTTCTTT	CASSPRGTGGNPEAFF
TRBJ2-1	TRBV7-8	TRBD2	.	TGTGCCAGCAGCCCGAATCTTGGGACTAGCGGGAGGGAATACAATGAGCAGTTCTTC	CASSPNLGTSGREYNEQFF
TRBJ2-7	TRBV5-1	.	.	TGCGCCAGCAGCTTGGCAGGGGTCTACGAGCAGTACTTC	CASSLAGVYEQYF
TRBJ1-2	TRBV5-1	TRBD1	.	TGCGCCAGCAGCTTGGGGGGCCGAGGGGGCCCTCTTTACACCTTC	CASSLGGRGGPLYTF
TRBJ1-1	TRBV21-1	.	.	TGTGCCAGCAGCAAGGATTGTGGGACAGGGGGCACTGAAGCTTTCTTT	CASSKDCGTGGTEAFF
TRBJ2-2	TRBV12-3/TRBV12-4	.	.	TGTGCCAGCAGTTTCTTGCGGAGTGGGGAGCTGTTTTTT	CASSFLRSGELFF
TRBJ1-2	TRBV5-1	.	few	TGCGCCAGCAGCCCCGGCTCGGAGGGGATCTATGGCTACACCTTC	CASSPGSEGIYGYTF
TRBJ1-5	TRBV4-1	TRBD1	few	TGCGCCAGCAGCCAAGAGCCGGGACAGGTCAGACAGCCCCAGCATTTT	CASSQEPGQVRQPQHF
TRBJ2-3	TRBV5-1	TRBD2	.	TGCGCCAGCAGCTCCGGGACTAGCGGGATTATAGATACGCAGTATTTT	CASSSGTSGIIDTQYF
TRBJ2-3	TRBV9	TRBD2	.	TGTGCCAGCAGCGTAGAACTAGCGGCAAACACAGATACGCAGTATTTT	CASSVELAANTDTQYF
TRBJ1-1	TRBV5-1	.	.	TGCGCCAGCAGCACGCAGGGGGAAGCTTTCTTT	CASSTQGEAFF
TRBJ2-2	TRBV12-3/TRBV12-4	.	.	TGTGCCAGCAGTTTTAAGGGGGCCGGGGAGCTGTTTTTT	CASSFKGAGELFF
TRBJ2-3	TRBV10-1	.	few	TGCGCCAGCAGTGATCAGGGACTGGGCACAGATACGCAGTATTTT	CASSDQGLGTDTQYF
TRBJ2-3	TRBV5-6	.	.	TGTGCCAGCAGCTTGGTCGGTTCAGGGTCAGATACGCAGTATTTT	CASSLVGSGSDTQYF
TRBJ2-1	TRBV6-5	.	.	TGTGCCAGCAGTACCCAGGGCTTTCACAATGAGCAGTTCTTC	CASSTQGFHNEQFF
TRBJ2-5	TRBV4-2	TRBD2	.	TGTGCCAGCAGCCAGGCTAGCGGATCACACCAAGAGACCCAGTACTTC	CASSQASGSHQETQYF
TRBJ2-5	TRBV7-8	TRBD1	.	TGTGCCAGCAGAAGGACAGGGGCGCTTCAAGAGACCCAGTACTTC	CASRRTGALQETQYF
TRBJ2-1	TRBV7-9	.	once	TGTGCCAGCAGCTTAAGGGACTTACTTTGGGTTGGGGAGCAGTTCTTC	CASSLRDLLWVGEQFF